The 29 T cell receptor beta chains below come from one sample, sequenced in a study of blood T cell repertoires in COVID-19 (dated by TCRdb to the early 2020s). Library preparation employed the immunoSEQ multiplex PCR assay. Entries here come from immuneACCESS through TCRdb and include only in-frame sequences with V and J called. Some clones fail to appear in such tables; in the studies checked, an unresolved V gene covers under half of the shortfall, and the cause of the remainder is unknown. The sample table contains some 150,000 clones; only one count was recorded for approximately 90% of them. Of the sample, roughly 4.3% falls within the top ten clones. The sample was peripheral blood. The receptors were sampled from a woman in her 40s with acute or convalescent COVID-19.

Only one count was recorded for this clone. The V call is TRBV4-3, the J call TRBJ2-2; 10 nucleotides match TRBD1. CDR1 is LGHNA and CDR2 is YSLEER in the germline V gene. There are 15 residues in the CDR3. V was pared by 4 bases and J by 3 bases, with 2 bases of the junction left unmatched. The CDR3 DNA follows: TGCGCCAGCAGCCGGGGACAGGGGTACACCGGGGAGCTGTTTTTT. The encoded protein is CASSRGQGYTGELFF.

The CDR3 DNA is TGTGCCAGTAGTATCTCCCCCCAGGGGGTCAATCAGCCCCAGCATTTT. It is translated as CASSISPQGVNQPQHF. This chain joins TRBV19 and TRBJ1-5, with 7 nucleotides matching TRBD1. The V gene end was trimmed by 3 bases and the J gene end by 3 bases; junction bases not matched to a gene: 8. The CDR3 totals 16 residues. The V gene's germline CDR1 is LNHDA and CDR2 SQIVND (reference sequence).

The chain links TRBV18 to TRBJ2-1; TRBD1 aligns across 11 bases. With 0 bases clipped from V and 4 bases from J, the junction kept 2 bases outside the gene matches. Germline CDR1 and CDR2: KGHSH and LQKENI. CDR3 length: 16 amino acids. The CDR3 DNA reads as TGTGCCAGCTCACCACCCGGGACAGGGGGATACAATGAGCAGTTCTTC. Translation gives CASSPPGTGGYNEQFF.

The chain combines TRBV24-1 with TRBJ1-5, with no clear D. This CDR3 contains 13 residues. V was pared by 0 bases and J by 8 bases, with 7 bases between. Looked up from germline, CDR1 is KGHDR and CDR2 is SFDVKD. The CDR3 spells CATSDLDGEPQHF. The DNA of the CDR3 is TGTGCCACCAGTGATTTGGACGGAGAGCCCCAGCATTTT.

V usage is TRBV9 and J usage is TRBJ2-7, with TRBD1 identical over 8 bases. Looked up from germline, CDR1 is SGDLS and CDR2 is YYNGEE. The length of the CDR3 is 18 residues. V trimming: 0 bases; J trimming: 6 bases; junction bases outside the gene matches: 17. The DNA for the CDR3 is TGTGCCAGCAGCGTAGATGGGATTGGGACAGGACACGAAAGCGAGCAGTACTTC. It yields the protein CASSVDGIGTGHESEQYF.

The J gene is TRBJ1-2, the V gene TRBV4-1; no clear D. The CDR3 contains 14 residues. The germline V gene has CDR1 MGHRA and CDR2 YSYEKL. V lost 4 bases, J lost 8 bases, and 17 bases lay in between. The CDR3 loop is CASSPRSGFRGYTF. The CDR3 DNA sequence: TGCGCCAGCAGCCCCAGGTCCGGATTTAGGGGCTACACCTTC.

This CDR3 is CASSFFGRNEKLFF. The CDR3, as DNA: TGTGCCAGCAGTTTCTTCGGTCGGAATGAAAAACTGTTTTTT. The chain carries TRBV28 and TRBJ1-4; no definite D call. The CDR3 extends over 14 amino acids. CDR1 is MDHEN, CDR2 SYDVKM, per germline. V dropped 3 bases and J dropped 5 bases, with 10 bases sitting between them.

The chain recombines TRBV27 with TRBJ1-5; no firm D call. This CDR3 comprises 14 residues. Trimming took 2 bases from V and 7 from J, leaving 12 bases between them. Germline V gives CDR1 MNHEY, CDR2 SMNVEV (reference sequence). For the CDR3, the DNA is TGTGCCAGCAGTTTAAGGCCCCTCGGGCAGCCCCAGCATTTT. Translated: CASSLRPLGQPQHF.

The chain is built from TRBV3-1 (or the pseudogene TRBV3-2) and TRBJ1-5, with TRBD1 as a possible D gene (5 bases). From germline, CDR1 is LGHDT and CDR2 YNNKEL (reference sequence). This CDR3 region has 11 residues. Trimming took 6 bases from V and 15 from J, leaving 15 bases between them. CDR3 residues: CASRDIPNGHF. CDR3 coding DNA: TGTGCCAGCAGGGACATCCCTAACGGGCATTTT.

The V and J genes are TRBV6-5 and TRBJ1-1; the D gene is possibly TRBD1 (5 bases). Germline CDR1 reads MNHEY; CDR2 reads SVGAGI. V was cut by 8 bases and J by 8 bases, with 18 bases left in between. The CDR3 is 13 amino acids. CDR3 nucleotides: TGTGCCAGCCGCAGGGAAATCATATCAGAAGCTTTCTTT. It codes for CASRREIISEAFF.

The gene calls are TRBV5-4 and TRBJ2-4; TRBD2 aligns across 9 bases. Per germline, CDR1 SGHNT and CDR2 YYREEE (reference sequence). V lost 4 bases to trimming and J lost 9 bases; unmatched junction nucleotides: 14. This CDR3 contains 16 residues. The CDR3 spells CASSPRREGQRGIQYF. DNA for the CDR3: TGTGCCAGCAGCCCTCGGCGGGAGGGGCAAAGAGGCATTCAGTACTTC.

The genes are TRBV27 and TRBJ2-1; 11 positions match TRBD2. V dropped 5 bases and J dropped 2; count of bases not matched to a gene: 2. The CDR3 sequence is 15 residues long. Germline V lookup: CDR1 MNHEY, CDR2 SMNVEV (reference sequence). CDR3 region: CASSPTSGTYNEQFF. The CDR3 region has the DNA TGTGCCAGCAGTCCGACTAGCGGGACCTACAATGAGCAGTTCTTC.

CDR3 sequence (DNA): TGCAGCGGGGACATTTCTAACTATGGCTACACCTTC. It yields the protein CSGDISNYGYTF. The genes are TRBV29-1 and TRBJ1-2; D possibly corresponds to TRBD1 (6 bases). With 7 bases removed from V and 0 bases from J, the gap between germline ends came to 9 bases. The germline CDR1 and CDR2 sequences are SQVTM and ANQGSEA. CDR3 length: 12 residues.

The V and J genes are TRBV29-1 and TRBJ1-2; no firm D call. Germline V gene data show CDR1 as SQVTM and CDR2 as ANQGSEA. V dropped 5 bases and J dropped 1 base, with 5 bases sitting between them. The CDR3 has 11 amino acids. CDR3 nucleotides: TGCAGCGTTACCAGTAACTATGGCTACACCTTC. Its translation: CSVTSNYGYTF.

In its sample, this clone was seen once. This chain joins TRBV4-2 and TRBJ2-7; 13 bases are shared with TRBD2. Germline CDR1 and CDR2: LGHNA and YNFKEQ. The CDR3 is 16 residues long. J gave up 3 bases and V 1 base, and 3 bases lay outside the gene matches. The CDR3 spells CASSQGGLAGVYEQYF. CDR3 coding DNA: TGTGCCAGCAGCCAAGGTGGACTAGCGGGAGTCTACGAGCAGTACTTC.

The J gene is TRBJ2-1, the V gene TRBV4-3; D may be TRBD1 (6 bases). Germline CDR1 LGHNA, CDR2 YSLEER. Trimming removed 4 bases from V and 5 bases from J, with 15 bases in between. This CDR3 contains 15 residues. The CDR3 region has the DNA TGCGCCAGCAGCCCCGAGGGGCAGGGGAACAATGAGCAGTTCTTC. Its translation is CASSPEGQGNNEQFF.

The CDR3 loop is CASSPPQGVNEQYF. CDR3 nucleotides: TGTGCCAGCTCACCACCCCAGGGGGTCAACGAGCAGTACTTC. The chain couples TRBV18 to TRBJ2-7; TRBD1 agrees at 7 bases. J lost 5 bases, V lost 0 bases, and 4 bases had no gene match. The germline gives CDR1 KGHSH, CDR2 LQKENI. The CDR3 covers 14 residues.

The rearrangement uses TRBV28 and TRBJ2-2; tentatively, D is TRBD2 (6 bases). V was pared by 3 bases and J by 5 bases, with 7 bases between. This CDR3 is built from 13 residues. Germline V gives CDR1 MDHEN, CDR2 SYDVKM. CDR3 loop: CASSFGGTGELFF. Here the CDR3 DNA reads TGTGCCAGCAGTTTTGGGGGGACCGGGGAGCTGTTTTTT. The full variable domain, rest sourced from reference TRBV28 and TRBJ2-2, is DVKVTQSSRYLVKRTGEKVFLECVQDMDHENMFWYRQDPGLGLRLIYFSYDVKMKEKGDIPEGYSVSREKKERFSLILESASTNQTSMYLCASSFGGTGELFFGEGSRLTVL.

This clone was observed once. The chain uses TRBV10-3 and TRBJ2-5, with D perhaps TRBD1 (5 bases). V was shortened by 2 bases and J by 0 bases, with 10 bases between the two germline ends. The CDR3 has 15 amino acids. Germline V gene lookup returns CDR1 ENHRY and CDR2 SYGVKD. In DNA form, the CDR3 reads TGTGCCATCAGTGAGGACAGTCAAAACCAAGAGACCCAGTACTTC. It encodes CAISEDSQNQETQYF.

J is TRBJ2-7 and V is TRBV3-1 (or the pseudogene TRBV3-2); 10 bases line up with TRBD1. V shed 4 bases and J 2 bases; nucleotides not matched to a gene: 5. The germline V gene has CDR1 LGHDT and CDR2 YNNKEL (reference sequence). CDR3 length: 15 residues. The CDR3 spells CASSLFGQGAYEQYF. The CDR3 DNA sequence: TGTGCCAGCAGCCTCTTCGGACAGGGGGCCTACGAGCAGTACTTC.

This sequence joins TRBV28 and TRBJ1-2, with D unresolved. The CDR3 runs to 11 residues. Germline CDR1 is MDHEN and CDR2 is SYDVKM. With 6 bases removed from V and 8 bases from J, the gap between germline ends came to 10 bases. CDR3 bases: TGTGCCAGCAGCTCTCCTACGGGCTACACCTTC. Amino acid sequence: CASSSPTGYTF.

This chain joins TRBV5-1 and TRBJ2-1, with D tentatively TRBD2 (5 bases). The CDR3 is 15 residues long. The germline V gene encodes CDR1 SGHRS and CDR2 YFSETQ. Trimming left V 4 bases short and J 2 bases short, with 13 bases between. The CDR3 is CASSHGEDAYNEQFF. The CDR3 DNA reads as TGCGCCAGCAGCCACGGGGAAGATGCCTACAATGAGCAGTTCTTC.

The chain joins TRBV7-9 to TRBJ1-2, with D possibly being TRBD1 (6 bases). Germline V gene sequence: CDR1 SEHNR, CDR2 FQNEAQ (reference sequence). The length of the CDR3 is 14 residues. V lost 1 base, J lost 4 bases, and 10 bases lay in between. In DNA, the CDR3 is TGTGCCAGCAGCTTAGAACAGGGTGTCTATGGCTACACCTTC. This sequence encodes CASSLEQGVYGYTF.

The V gene is TRBV30, the J gene TRBJ1-4; unclear D gene. The V gene's germline CDR1 is GTSNPN and CDR2 SVGIG (reference sequence). V lost 3 bases and J 10 bases, leaving 9 bases between the germline ends. CDR3 length: 11 residues. As DNA, the CDR3 is TGTGCCTGGAGCGCGATCGGAAAACTGTTTTTT. It specifies CAWSAIGKLFF.

This chain uses TRBV9 with TRBJ1-6; 11 bases map to TRBD1. This CDR3 is built from 16 residues. V trimming: 0 bases; J trimming: 8 bases; junction bases outside the gene matches: 4. The germline V gene encodes CDR1 SGDLS and CDR2 YYNGEE. CDR3 protein: CASSVARTGGDSPLHF. In nucleotides, the CDR3 is TGTGCCAGCAGCGTAGCCCGGACAGGGGGCGATTCACCCCTCCACTTT.

The chain couples TRBV10-3 to TRBJ2-5; 7 bases map to TRBD2. The CDR3 is 16 amino acids. The germline CDR1 and CDR2 sequences are ENHRY and SYGVKD. With V trimmed by 0 bases and J by 5 bases, 9 bases remained unmatched. The CDR3 protein is CAISESGGGIVETQYF. The CDR3 region has the DNA TGTGCCATCAGTGAGTCTGGCGGGGGTATTGTCGAGACCCAGTACTTC.

A word on this clone: This same CDR3 is encoded by further DNA sequences in the sample. This chain joins TRBV9 and TRBJ1-5; D is ambiguous. CDR3 length: 14 amino acids. V lost 4 bases and J 4 bases, leaving 12 bases between the germline ends. Per the germline V gene, CDR1 is SGDLS and CDR2 is YYNGEE. The CDR3 loop is CASSSWGGNQPQHF. The CDR3 DNA sequence: TGTGCCAGCAGCTCCTGGGGAGGGAATCAGCCCCAGCATTTT. Combining the CDR3 with reference TRBV9 and TRBJ1-5 gives the whole variable domain DSGVTQTPKHLITATGQRVTLRCSPRSGDLSVYWYQQSLDQGLQFLIQYYNGEERAKGNILERFSAQQFPDLHSELNLSSLELGDSALYFCASSSWGGNQPQHFGDGTRLSIL.

The chain uses TRBV4-3 and TRBJ1-1; D is possibly TRBD1 (6 bases). CDR1 is LGHNA and CDR2 is YSLEER in the germline V gene. The V end was cut by 4 bases, the J end by 1 base, with 13 bases between. This CDR3 spans 15 amino acids. This chain's CDR3 is CASSPMGAANTEAFF. As DNA, the CDR3 is TGCGCCAGCAGCCCCATGGGGGCGGCGAACACTGAAGCTTTCTTT.

The V gene is TRBV19, the J gene TRBJ2-5; TRBD2 is a possible D gene (6 bases). CDR1 and CDR2 from the germline V gene are LNHDA and SQIVND (reference sequence). V lost 3 bases, J lost 6 bases, and 20 bases lay in between. This CDR3 comprises 16 residues. CDR3 DNA sequence: TGTGCCAGTAGTATTCGGACTAACCTCCCGGGAAAGACCCAGTACTTC. This encodes CASSIRTNLPGKTQYF.